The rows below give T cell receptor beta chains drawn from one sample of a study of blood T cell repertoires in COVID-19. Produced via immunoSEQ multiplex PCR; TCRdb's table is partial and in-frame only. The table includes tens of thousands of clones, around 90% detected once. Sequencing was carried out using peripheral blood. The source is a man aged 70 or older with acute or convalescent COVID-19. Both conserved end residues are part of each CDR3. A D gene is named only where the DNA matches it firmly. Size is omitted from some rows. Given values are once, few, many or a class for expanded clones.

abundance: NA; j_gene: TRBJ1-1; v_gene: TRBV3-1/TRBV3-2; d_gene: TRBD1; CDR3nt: TGTGCCAGCAGCCGAACAGGGGGAAACACTGAAGCTTTCTTT; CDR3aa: CASSRTGGNTEAFF
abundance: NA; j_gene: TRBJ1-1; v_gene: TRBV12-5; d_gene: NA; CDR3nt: TGTGCTAGTGGGGACGGGGGGGGCACTGAAGCTTTCTTT; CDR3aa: CASGDGGGTEAFF
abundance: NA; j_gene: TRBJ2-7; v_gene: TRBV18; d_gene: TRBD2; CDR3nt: TGTGCCAGCTCACTAGGGGGTAGCGGGAGCCTCTCCTACGAGCAGTACTTC; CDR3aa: CASSLGGSGSLSYEQYF
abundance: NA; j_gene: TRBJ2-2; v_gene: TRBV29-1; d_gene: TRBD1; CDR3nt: TGCAGCGCCTTGAGACAGGGTAACACCGGGGAGCTGTTTTTT; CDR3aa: CSALRQGNTGELFF
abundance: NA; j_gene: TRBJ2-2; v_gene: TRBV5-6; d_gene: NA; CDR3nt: TGTGCCAGCAGCTTTGGCAGGAACACCGGGGAGCTGTTTTTT; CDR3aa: CASSFGRNTGELFF
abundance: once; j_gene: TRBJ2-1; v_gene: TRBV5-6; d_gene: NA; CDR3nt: TGTGCCAGCAGCTTGATCTATGGGGGGAGCGATGAGCAGTTCTTC; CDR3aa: CASSLIYGGSDEQFF
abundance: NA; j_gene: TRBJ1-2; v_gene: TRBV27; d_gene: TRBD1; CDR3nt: TGTGCCAGCAGCCCAGGGGGGTTGGGCTACACCTTC; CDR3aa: CASSPGGLGYTF
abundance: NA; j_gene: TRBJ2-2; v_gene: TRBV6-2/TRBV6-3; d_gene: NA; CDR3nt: TGTGCCAGCAGTTACCCCAGGACAGACACCGGGGAGCTGTTTTTT; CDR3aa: CASSYPRTDTGELFF
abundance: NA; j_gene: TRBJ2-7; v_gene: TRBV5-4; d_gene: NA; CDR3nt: TGTGCCAGCAGCTTAAGCGGCCCCTACGAGCAGTACTTC; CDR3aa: CASSLSGPYEQYF
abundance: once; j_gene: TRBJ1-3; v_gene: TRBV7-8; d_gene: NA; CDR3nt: TGTGCCAGCAGCTGGCTCAGGGGCAGCTCTGGAAACACCATATATTTT; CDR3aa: CASSWLRGSSGNTIYF
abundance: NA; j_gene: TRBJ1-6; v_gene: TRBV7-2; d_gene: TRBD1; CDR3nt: TGTGCCAGCAGCCCACAGGGGGTTCTAAATTCACCCCTCCACTTT; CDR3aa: CASSPQGVLNSPLHF
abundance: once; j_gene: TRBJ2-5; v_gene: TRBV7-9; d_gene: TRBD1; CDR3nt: TGTGCCAGCAGGGCCTATGGACAGGGTCAAGAGACCCAGTACTTC; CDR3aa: CASRAYGQGQETQYF